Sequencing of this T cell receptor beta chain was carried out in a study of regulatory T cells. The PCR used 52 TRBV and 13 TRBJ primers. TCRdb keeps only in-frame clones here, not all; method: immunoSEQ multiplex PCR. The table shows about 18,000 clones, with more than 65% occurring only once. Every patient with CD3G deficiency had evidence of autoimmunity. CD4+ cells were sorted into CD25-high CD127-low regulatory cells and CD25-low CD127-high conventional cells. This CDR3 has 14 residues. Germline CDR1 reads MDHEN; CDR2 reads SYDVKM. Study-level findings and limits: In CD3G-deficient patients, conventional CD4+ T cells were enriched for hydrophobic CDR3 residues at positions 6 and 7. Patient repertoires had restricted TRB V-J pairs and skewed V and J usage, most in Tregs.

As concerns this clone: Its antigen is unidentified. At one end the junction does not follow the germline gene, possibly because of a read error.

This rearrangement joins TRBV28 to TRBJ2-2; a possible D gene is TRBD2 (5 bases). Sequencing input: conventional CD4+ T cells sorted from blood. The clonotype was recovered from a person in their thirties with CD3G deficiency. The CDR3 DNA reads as TGTGCCAGCGTAGTCCACTCAGCCGTCCGGGGAGCTGTTTTT. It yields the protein CASVVHSAVRGAVF.